The 9 T cell receptor beta chains in this list originate from one sample, sequenced in a study of T cells in Graves' hyperthyroidism and ophthalmopathy. The source material, RNA transcripts, was used to amplify TCR beta CDR3 regions. When the TCR CDR3 underwent first-round RT-PCR, the HTBI primer set was used. TCRdb re-derived calls from the multiplex PCR reads in MiXCR, one entry per CDR3 protein. The sample lists about 560,000 distinct CDR3 sequences; 16% were seen once. Source material: blood. The receptors were gathered from a woman aged 18 to 35 with Graves' hyperthyroidism.

This clonotype has at least ten counts. The chain links TRBV7-2 to TRBJ2-7; no reliable D call. This CDR3 spans 15 amino acids. Germline CDR1 is SGHTA and CDR2 is FQGNSA. V lost 4 bases and J lost 2, with 15 bases in between. As DNA, the CDR3 is TGTGCCAGCAGCTCGACCCGGAAAGGGACCTACGAGCAGTACTTC. It codes for CASSSTRKGTYEQYF.

At least ten counts were recorded for this clonotype. The rearrangement uses TRBV7-9 and TRBJ2-3; D is unclear. CDR1 is SEHNR and CDR2 is FQNEAQ in the germline V gene (reference sequence). This CDR3 comprises 14 residues. Trimming stripped 5 bases from V and 4 bases from J, with 13 bases between. The chain's CDR3 is CASSMDVAADTQYF. The CDR3 DNA sequence: TGTGCCAGCAGCATGGACGTGGCGGCAGATACGCAGTATTTT.

The CDR3 DNA reads as TGCGCCAGCAGCATGGGACAGAGCACTGAAGCTTTCTTT. This sequence encodes CASSMGQSTEAFF. The chain uses TRBV5-1 and TRBJ1-1, with TRBD1 matching 7 bases. Germline V CDR1 and CDR2: SGHRS, YFSETQ. The CDR3 is made up of 13 amino acids. V shed 4 bases and J 4 bases; nucleotides not matched to a gene: 4.

At least ten counts were recorded for this clonotype. This chain links TRBV20-1 with TRBJ2-7; D gene unclear. Trimming removed 3 bases from V and 2 bases from J, with 14 bases in between. CDR1 is DFQATT and CDR2 is SNEGSKA in the germline V gene (reference sequence). The CDR3 consists of 14 residues. The CDR3 is CSASNSGQTYEQYF. The CDR3 DNA sequence: TGCAGTGCTAGCAACTCTGGGCAGACCTACGAGCAGTACTTC.

There are a few counts of this clonotype. J is TRBJ2-2 and V is TRBV29-1, with D unresolved. Trimming took off 4 bases at V and 0 bases at J, with 3 bases between the two ends. Germline-derived CDR1 and CDR2 are SQVTM and ANQGSEA. The CDR3 is 12 residues long. The CDR3 is CSVAANTGELFF. In DNA form, the CDR3 reads TGCAGCGTTGCTGCGAACACCGGGGAGCTGTTTTTT.

The table lists this clonotype with a few counts. The genes are TRBV7-2 and TRBJ2-1; 11 bases align to TRBD2. CDR3 length equals 19 residues. The germline V gene encodes CDR1 SGHTA and CDR2 FQGNSA. V lost 2 bases, J lost 1 base, and 10 bases stayed unmatched. The CDR3 region is CASSLRWASGGNSYNEQFF. CDR3 DNA sequence: TGTGCCAGCAGCTTAAGGTGGGCTAGCGGGGGGAATTCCTACAATGAGCAGTTCTTC.

This clonotype was detected a few times. The gene calls are TRBV6-6 and TRBJ2-6, with a weak D call TRBD1 (6 bases). V lost 0 bases and J 0 bases, leaving 18 bases between the germline ends. The CDR3 runs to 20 residues. The germline V gene encodes CDR1 MNHNY and CDR2 SVGAGI (reference sequence). The chain's CDR3 is CASSYSVGWAGDSGANVLTF. The DNA of the CDR3 is TGTGCCAGCAGTTACTCGGTAGGGTGGGCAGGGGACTCTGGGGCCAACGTCCTGACTTTC.

This clonotype appeared many times. V gene TRBV6-2 or TRBV6-3 combines with J gene TRBJ2-3; 8 bases agree with TRBD1. V lost 2 bases to trimming and J lost 6 bases; unmatched junction nucleotides: 4. Germline V gives CDR1 MNHEY, CDR2 SVGEGT. This CDR3 contains 14 residues. The CDR3 DNA reads as TGTGCCAGCAGTTACGTGGACAGGGATGATACGCAGTATTTT. It yields the protein CASSYVDRDDTQYF.

This clonotype has just a few counts. This chain joins TRBV3-1 and TRBJ2-1; 15 nucleotides match TRBD2. CDR3 length: 18 residues. The V gene's germline CDR1 is LGHDT and CDR2 YNNKEL (reference sequence). Unmatched junction bases numbered 7, after V lost 5 bases and J lost 2 bases. CDR3 sequence: CASSSRTSGRVAYNEQFF. DNA for the CDR3: TGTGCCAGCAGCTCCCGGACTAGCGGGAGGGTGGCCTACAATGAGCAGTTCTTC.